A single sample is the source of the 4 T cell receptor beta chains below, sequenced in a study of human thymus T cells. Sequencing used immunoSEQ multiplex PCR; TCRdb keeps in-frame clones, though not all of them. The repertoire holds 40,000 to 45,000 clones, with 85% to 95% as singletons. The sample taken for sequencing was blood. All receptors derive from a boy in the first two years of life with a congenital heart defect but otherwise immunologically healthy.

The rearrangement uses TRBV6-1 and TRBJ2-5; 10 bases agree with TRBD2. The CDR3 contains 12 residues. Germline-derived CDR1 and CDR2 are MNHNS and SASEGT. V gave up 8 bases and J gave up 5 bases; unmatched junction bases: 2. The CDR3 DNA reads TGTGCCAGCGGAGCGGGGGGGGAGACCCAGTACTTC. Translation gives CASGAGGETQYF.

The V and J genes are TRBV6-5 and TRBJ2-7; TRBD2 might be the D (7 bases). V was shortened by 0 bases and J by 3 bases, with 15 bases between the two germline ends. Germline V gene data show CDR1 as MNHEY and CDR2 as SVGAGI. This CDR3 is 16 amino acids long. CDR3 in amino acids: CASSYSKLRGGYEQYF. For the CDR3, the DNA is TGTGCCAGCAGTTACTCGAAGTTAAGGGGGGGCTACGAGCAGTACTTC.

The V and J genes are TRBV4-2 and TRBJ2-2; 8 positions agree with TRBD2. The V segment lost 1 base and the J segment 5 bases; nucleotides outside the gene matches: 9. This CDR3 contains 17 residues. From germline, CDR1 is LGHNA and CDR2 YNFKEQ. The chain's CDR3 is CASSQGYGGGLTGELFF. The CDR3 nucleotides read TGTGCCAGCAGCCAAGGATACGGGGGGGGCCTAACCGGGGAGCTGTTTTTT.

This clone was observed a few times. The chain combines TRBV7-9 with TRBJ2-7; D ambiguous. The CDR3 extends over 12 amino acids. Trimming stripped 2 bases from V and 2 bases from J, with 4 bases between. The germline gives CDR1 SEHNR, CDR2 FQNEAQ (reference sequence). For the CDR3, the DNA is TGTGCCAGCAGCTTAAGGCCCTACGAGCAGTACTTC. Translating gives CASSLRPYEQYF.